This T cell receptor beta chain comes out of a study of blood T cell repertoires in COVID-19 (dated by TCRdb to 2019 to 2021). About the full investigation: Samples from collaborators originated in the United States, Italy and Spain and spanned both the acute and convalescent phases of COVID-19. Samples were obtained from the ongoing ImmuneRACE study (first 160 participants) and from about 1,300 subjects provided by 6 global collaborators. Subjects who had been exposed to COVID-19, were actively infected with it, or had recovered from it provided the deeply sampled blood TCRbeta repertoires that made up the dataset. Where HLA class I and class II types were available, the types were taken from metadata supplied by the sample provider, not from assay-based typing. A de-identified subject ID, COVID-19 status, age in years and sex were almost always included in the sample metadata. The repertoires were released in a freely available public database meant as a resource for research on the immune response to SARS-CoV-2. The prospective study material was composed of cDNA or gDNA derived from T cells, B-cell-depleted T cells, or PBMCs.

CDR1 is given as DFQATT and CDR2 as SNEGSKA, both from the germline V gene (reference sequence). The CDR3 goes from the cysteine to the phenylalanine over 13 residues. Of the read, only the CDR3 DNA is kept; its 39 bases are in frame from base 1. V drops 3 bases and J drops 4 bases, leaving 10 bases in between. Each collaborating institution followed its own protocols to collect whole blood in K2EDTA tubes. Collaborator samples were shipped for TCRbeta analysis as frozen whole blood, isolated PBMCs, or DNA extracted from either sample type. The investigation overall reported the following: How much clinical and demographic metadata was included differed by source and by participant, and the metadata was provided uncurated.

About this clone itself: Its antigen specificity is not known. No much larger clonotype is one base removed from it; base qualities were not supplied.

TCRbeta CDR3 regions were amplified from genomic DNA by means of the immunoSEQ Assay, a bias-controlled multiplex PCR. Per the authors' processing: The number of nucleated cells in each sample was estimated from the amplification of reference gene primers within the assay. To quantify the absolute abundance of each unique TCRbeta CDR3 rearrangement, sequence reads were collapsed and filtered. For each sample, productive Simpson clonality was calculated as the square root of Simpson's diversity index over productive rearrangements. As stored in TCRdb, this immuneACCESS dataset retains in-frame rearrangements with V and J assigned. A fraction of the clones does not appear; measured against another copy, unresolved V genes explain less than half of the discrepancy, and the remainder lacks a known reason. D and trimming come from the DNA, and the V and J calls and clone size come from that table. The sample profile shows roughly 190,000 clones; around 83% of them were found once. The top ten hold 5.5% to 8.5% of the sample.

The V and J segments used are TRBV20-1 and TRBJ1-3; too little of a D gene remains to name it. Sequenced input: peripheral blood. The receptor was isolated from a woman older than 75 in a cohort sampled during active or convalescent COVID-19. The DNA is TGCAGTGCTAGTGTGTCAGGCGGAAACACCATATATTTT. It encodes CSASVSGGNTIYF.